What follows describes a single T cell receptor (beta chain). The antigen is unknown. This entry is derived from a study of cytomegalovirus exposure and HLA in healthy donors. Vbeta (60) and Jbeta (13) primers were used in the PCR. Profiled with immunoSEQ multiplex PCR; TCRdb holds only in-frame clones, not every one. The repertoire holds 150,000 to 200,000 clones, with around 80% as singletons. Findings of the study overall: The study labeled approximately 150 TCR beta chains cytomegalovirus-associated. Most TCR sequences were seen very rarely across donors, but some public TCRs occurred in many. Earlier results showed most TCR beta V segments being productive about 90% or about 30% of the time. Common viral pathogens seemed, in a later analysis, to connect with several of the most significant clusters.

The germline gives CDR1 SEHNR, CDR2 FQNEAQ (reference sequence). The ends lost 2 bases at V and 6 bases at J; junction bases unmatched: 7. The CDR3 totals 14 residues. The chain carries TRBV7-9 and TRBJ2-7; 7 nucleotides line up with TRBD1. Sequencing was performed on PBMCs. This sequence was found in a woman aged 25 to 39 in good health and CMV-seropositive. In DNA, the CDR3 is TGTGCCAGCAGCTTACCCCGGGACAGAACCGAGCAGTACTTC. Its protein is CASSLPRDRTEQYF.